This T cell receptor beta chain was found in a study of cytomegalovirus exposure and HLA in healthy donors (dated by TCRdb to about 2017). In the study overall: An earlier analysis of more than 550 of the donors reported approximately 300 Gb of sequence data and 95 million to 120 million unique TCR beta sequences obtained from approximately 180 million T cells. An early release covering more than 500 HLA-typed donors comprised approximately 300 gigabases of sequencing data and tens of millions of unique TCR sequences. Of the roughly 400 genotyped donors, roughly 85% fell in the genetic ancestry cluster associated with self-reported Caucasian donors. The study was designed to test whether signatures of past pathogen exposure could be identified by cataloging public T cell receptors. Using immunosequencing, the study profiled T cell repertoires from roughly 650 subjects and related those repertoires to cytomegalovirus serostatus. A separate validation cohort of more than 100 different subjects was used in addition to the roughly 720-subject first cohort. High-throughput TCR immunosequencing, statistical association of individual TCRs with disease status, and machine learning were combined to predict cytomegalovirus infection status. A later analysis re-analyzed previously published TCR beta repertoires from about 600 donors and added high-resolution HLA genotyping to study TCR occurrence patterns. The later analysis used no new phenotypic data to find candidate immune exposures, relying instead on TCR beta sequences and their occurrence across donors. An earlier analysis of more than 450 of the donors used high-throughput TCR beta sequencing to judge whether each TCR beta V gene segment behaved as functional or pseudogenic. Donor age, sex, ethnicity and CMV serostatus were compiled together with the repertoire data. A later genetic analysis used genome-wide SNP genotypes for about three fifths of the 666 donors, treating that subset as a discovery cohort. All discovery cohort repertoires had been generated on a single sequencing platform. Both class I and class II loci were covered by HLA typing, at four-digit resolution. The number of typed donors differed by locus: about 629-630 for A, B, C, DRB1 and DQB1; roughly 510 for DQA1; approximately 600 for DPA1; and around 490 for DPB1. Five DR-DQ haplotypes were handled as single units for association and clustering because linkage in the cohort was strong. On average, roughly 200,000 unique TCR beta nucleotide sequences were sequenced per donor among 398 genotyped donors of the cohort, with 15% to 20% of those sequences being non-productive.

To prepare the library, the immunoSEQ multiplex PCR assay was applied. For the multiplex PCR, a mixture combining 60 forward primers for TCR Vbeta segments and 13 reverse primers for TCR Jbeta segments was used. Amplification of the CDR3 region of rearranged TCR beta genes was performed with a multiplex PCR assay on genomic DNA. The Illumina HiSeq System was used to sequence the amplified TCR beta libraries as 87-base-pair reads. In the original analysis: A later analysis counted approximately 84 million unique TCR beta chains across the approximately 700 repertoires, and roughly 10 million of these chains were shared by at least two donors. To remove PCR and sequencing errors, raw reads were error-corrected and collapsed into unique sequences using a nearest-neighbor algorithm that merged closely related sequences. CDR3 sequences were aligned to IMGT reference sequences to assign V, D and J gene segments. For a sequence to be retained, a match of at least six nucleotides was required to both a V gene segment and a J gene segment. A rearrangement was called productive if the CDR3 had no stop codons and remained in frame with V and J, and every other rearrangement was called non-productive. Following IMGT convention, CDR3 was defined as the stretch from the second conserved V-encoded cysteine up to the conserved J-encoded phenylalanine. The earlier analysis of a few hundred of the donors excluded sequences that lacked an unambiguous match to a single V gene segment. An earlier analysis of a few hundred of the donors called V segments functional above 56.7% productive rearrangements and segregating when the between-donor standard deviation exceeded 5%. To diagnose cytomegalovirus status from the catalog of TCR beta chain sequences, a statistical classification framework was built. A later analysis assigned V and J genes by comparing TCR nucleotide sequences with IMGT/GENE-DB human TR gene sequences. A later analysis assigned CDR3 sequences and most-parsimonious VDJ recombination scenarios with the TCRdist pipeline. A later analysis defined each TCR beta chain by its CDR3 amino acid sequence plus V-gene family, and excluded reads lacking a unique V-gene family. To address suspected cross-contamination and a sequencing artifact, a later analysis removed roughly 640 highly shared, low-generation-probability nucleotide sequences. In a later analysis, a clonal expansion index for each public chain was calculated from normalized within-repertoire ranks of inferred template counts. A later analysis computed generation probabilities with a VDJ recombination model fitted to out-of-frame rearrangements, and checked the results against IGoR. Hypergeometric tests were used in a later analysis to score TCR-TCR, TCR-HLA and TCR-CMV co-occurrence, with a repertoire-size bias correction applied to the TCR pairs. False discovery rates were estimated in a later analysis by permuting HLA or CMV assignments 20 times. In a later analysis, co-occurring TCRs were grouped using DBSCAN, with TCRdist sequence similarity added in when clustering inside HLA-allele-positive subsets. Repertoires with fewer than 30,000 or more than 120,000 public chains, plus five repertoires with anomalous nucleotide sharing, were excluded from co-occurrence clustering. This immuneACCESS table, as held by TCRdb, lists in-frame sequences with V and J called but not all clones. Of the missing ones, under half trace to an unresolved V gene in checked studies; the others have no known cause. V and J calls and clone size are as listed in that table; D and trimming were resolved from the DNA. For this sample the table gives around 130,000 clones, of which about 85% were detected only once. The top ten hold under 7% of the sample.

On this clone: The antigen it recognizes is unknown. The input lacks base qualities; no much larger clone sits a single base away.

Broad study findings and their caveats: In the study, 150 to 200 TCR beta chains were listed as associated with cytomegalovirus. Compared with equally common non-associated chains, HLA-associated TCR beta chains in a later analysis were more clonally expanded and had lower generation probabilities. Most TCR sequences were observed very rarely across donors, whereas some public TCRs were present in many individuals. Because HLA typing was missing for some donors at each locus, association tests included only the typed subset. The 87-base-pair reads could not distinguish some IMGT-functional V segments, including TRBV6-2 and TRBV6-3, so those segments were excluded. A later analysis found that TCR association rates varied across HLA loci, with DRB1 alleles showing the most associated TCRs and HLA-C alleles the fewest. Correlated functional status among segregating V segments might reflect linkage disequilibrium, but an unknown experimental factor could not be ruled out. It was suggested by the authors that the approach could potentially be generalized to other disease states and immunological phenotypes. A later genetic analysis associated a missense DCLRE1C variant with V-gene and J-gene trimming of TCR beta chains, and an independent cohort replicated the association. In a later analysis, some 17,000 TCR beta sequences were associated with specific HLA alleles at a false discovery rate of 0.05. According to a later analysis, most CMV-associated TCR beta chains appeared to be HLA-restricted, and the HLA associations seemed to be driven largely by CMV exposure. A further reported finding was that TCR beta sequences accurately predicted the HLA-A and HLA-B alleles for most subjects in the first cohort. Several of the top co-occurrence clusters appeared to be linked to parvovirus B19, influenza, CMV and Epstein-Barr virus, according to a later analysis. In this cohort, only TCR beta chains were sequenced, and detectable features were limited by the absence of alpha or paired-chain data. Immune exposure information for the cohort was limited to CMV serostatus. Because counts were too low, around 18 rarely observed V segments, including chromosome 9 orphons, were left out of the earlier analysis of several hundred of the donors. In an earlier analysis of fewer than 700 of the donors, most TCR beta V segments appeared in productive rearrangements about 90% or about 30% of the time, broadly matching IMGT annotations. In a later genetic analysis, fewer N-insertions in productive TCRs were reported among donors in an Asian-associated ancestry cluster than the approximately 710-donor mean. The classifier was reported to diagnose cytomegalovirus status with high specificity and sensitivity in both the original cohort and the validation cohort. A cluster of highly shared sequence variants was judged likely to represent a technical artifact of the sequencing pipeline. Strong co-occurrence of HLA alleles, especially DR and DQ, made assigning TCR associations to individual alleles difficult. A few of the identified cytomegalovirus-associated TCR beta chains were confirmed in vitro to be specific for cytomegalovirus antigens. The presence/absence analyses assumed that sequencing depth was roughly uniform across donors, and that assumption may not be true.

CDR1 SGHRS and CDR2 YFSETQ are derived from the germline V gene. The CDR3 goes from the cysteine to the phenylalanine over 13 residues. CDR3 DNA is the only sequence kept; it has 39 bases, read in frame from the first base. V ends up 5 bases short and J 16 bases short, with an unmatched junction base count of 12. The cohort was made up of roughly 670 healthy bone marrow donors. At the time of sampling, every cohort member was nominally healthy, though immune exposures that went unrecorded were likely present. The donor was CMV seropositive and belonged to the group of 250 to 300 seropositive cohort members. A peripheral blood sample was collected from each donor, and TCR beta sequencing was performed on peripheral blood mononuclear cells. Genomic DNA was extracted from the blood cell samples with the Qiagen DNeasy Blood Extraction Kit.

The receptor was derived from a woman aged 25 to 39 in good health and CMV-seropositive. The sequencing input was PBMCs. The rearrangement combines TRBV5-1 with TRBJ2-1, with 10 bases in between that match TRBD2. The CDR3 reads CASSPTSGQEGFF. The DNA reads TGCGCCAGCAGTCCGACTAGCGGGCAGGAGGGCTTCTTC.